The present T cell receptor beta chain was sequenced within a study of early T cells in non-severe SARS-CoV-2 infection. TCRdb passed the 5' RACE reads through MiXCR, listing each CDR3 protein once. The profile shows some 66,000 distinct CDR3 sequences, 9.1% of them singletons. About this clonotype itself: Antigen unknown. The junction differs from germline at one of its ends, possibly a read error.

The CDR3 totals 13 residues. Study-wide findings and caveats: VDJdb matching, biased toward anti-spike CD8 responses, missed private and CD4 specificities.

This rearrangement joins TRBV12-3 or TRBV12-4 to TRBJ2-1; D may be TRBD2 (5 bases). Specimen: whole blood. The receptor's source is an adult who was a healthcare worker with PCR-confirmed SARS-CoV-2 infection or an uninfected control (not recorded which). CDR3 region: CASSLARGAPRDF. Here the CDR3 DNA reads TGTGCCAGCAGTTTAGCGCGTGGCGCCCCCCGGGACTTC.